These T cell receptor beta chains were read from a single sample in a study of spatial heterogeneity in lung cancer. A single record per CDR3 protein comes from TCRdb applying MiXCR to the 5' RACE reads. Of roughly 3,500 distinct CDR3 sequences detected, 35% to 45% appear once; the ten largest clones hold 20% to 30%. The specimen comprised lung tumor tissue, sampled at surgery. These TCRs come from a male donor with early-stage non-small cell lung cancer. Each CDR3 is given with its conserved first and last residue. Fields, in order: J gene, clone size, D gene, V gene, CDR3 DNA, CDR3 protein. D genes are given only for firm matches. Expanded clones get a size class; other rows say once, few or many, or leave the size out.

j_call: TRBJ2-2; clone_size: once; d_call: -; v_call: TRBV7-8; cdr3_nt: TGTGCCAGCAGCCTGGGGAGGGGGCGAACCGGGGAGCTGTTTTTT; cdr3_aa: CASSLGRGRTGELFF
j_call: TRBJ2-4; clone_size: once; d_call: -; v_call: TRBV3-1; cdr3_nt: TGTGCCAGCAGCCAAGATACGGGGGACTTACGGGTCAAGTACTTC; cdr3_aa: CASSQDTGDLRVKYF
j_call: TRBJ2-7; clone_size: -; d_call: TRBD1; v_call: TRBV4-3; cdr3_nt: TGCGCCAGCAGCCAAGTGGCAGGACAGGACTACGAGCAGTACTTC; cdr3_aa: CASSQVAGQDYEQYF
j_call: TRBJ2-1; clone_size: -; d_call: -; v_call: TRBV20-1; cdr3_nt: TGCAGTGCTAGGGGTGGGATATTACTTAGCGATGAGCAGTTCTTC; cdr3_aa: CSARGGILLSDEQFF
j_call: TRBJ2-2; clone_size: once; d_call: -; v_call: TRBV11-3; cdr3_nt: TGTGCCAGCAGCTTAGCTGTCTTTCAGGGTAACACCGGGGAGCTGTTTTTT; cdr3_aa: CASSLAVFQGNTGELFF
j_call: TRBJ1-1; clone_size: large; d_call: -; v_call: TRBV3-1; cdr3_nt: TGTGCCAGCAGCTGGAGACAGTCACGGACTGAAGCTTTCTTT; cdr3_aa: CASSWRQSRTEAFF
j_call: TRBJ2-1; clone_size: -; d_call: -; v_call: TRBV11-2; cdr3_nt: TGTGCCAGCAGCTTAGTAGGCCAGACCAGGAATGAGCAGTTCTTC; cdr3_aa: CASSLVGQTRNEQFF
j_call: TRBJ2-1; clone_size: -; d_call: TRBD2; v_call: TRBV28; cdr3_nt: TGTGCCAGCAGTTTATCGACTAGCGGGAGGGCCGCCGAAAATGAGCAGTTCTTC; cdr3_aa: CASSLSTSGRAAENEQFF
j_call: TRBJ2-4; clone_size: -; d_call: -; v_call: TRBV18; cdr3_nt: TGTGCCAGCTCACAGCCTGACGAGACGATTCAGTACTTC; cdr3_aa: CASSQPDETIQYF
j_call: TRBJ2-3; clone_size: -; d_call: TRBD2; v_call: TRBV7-9; cdr3_nt: TGTGCCAGCAGCTTAGGACTCGGGACTAGCGGGCAGTCATTGGATACGCAGTATTTT; cdr3_aa: CASSLGLGTSGQSLDTQYF
j_call: TRBJ2-4; clone_size: -; d_call: TRBD1; v_call: TRBV7-2; cdr3_nt: TGTGCCAGCAGCCCCAGATGGTCCGGGACAGGGGAAACTTGGTACATTCAGTACTTC; cdr3_aa: CASSPRWSGTGETWYIQYF
j_call: TRBJ2-3; clone_size: -; d_call: -; v_call: TRBV6-6; cdr3_nt: TGTGCCAGCAGTTACTCGTCTCGCACAGATACGCAGTATTTT; cdr3_aa: CASSYSSRTDTQYF
j_call: TRBJ2-2; clone_size: medium-sized; d_call: -; v_call: TRBV5-1; cdr3_nt: TGCGCCAGCAGCTTGGCCATAACAGGGAACACCGGGGAGCTGTTTTTT; cdr3_aa: CASSLAITGNTGELFF
j_call: TRBJ2-7; clone_size: medium-sized; d_call: -; v_call: TRBV9; cdr3_nt: TGTGCCAGCAGCGTATGGGGGGATTCGTCCTACGAGCAGTACTTC; cdr3_aa: CASSVWGDSSYEQYF
j_call: TRBJ2-1; clone_size: few; d_call: -; v_call: TRBV7-9; cdr3_nt: TGTGCCAGCAGCTTGAGGGCTCCCCAGCCCGGTGAGCAGTTCTTC; cdr3_aa: CASSLRAPQPGEQFF
j_call: TRBJ2-1; clone_size: -; d_call: -; v_call: TRBV6-6; cdr3_nt: TGTGCCAGCAGCCTCCCGGGGGAGCAGTTCTTC; cdr3_aa: CASSLPGEQFF
j_call: TRBJ2-1; clone_size: -; d_call: -; v_call: TRBV7-2; cdr3_nt: TGTGCCAGCAGCTTAGCGGGGCTCCCCTACAATGAGCAGTTCTTC; cdr3_aa: CASSLAGLPYNEQFF
j_call: TRBJ2-1; clone_size: -; d_call: TRBD2; v_call: TRBV14; cdr3_nt: TGTGCCAGCAGCCAAGATGGACTAGCATCGGATGAGCAGTTCTTC; cdr3_aa: CASSQDGLASDEQFF
j_call: TRBJ2-3; clone_size: medium-sized; d_call: TRBD2; v_call: TRBV28; cdr3_nt: TGTGCCAGCAGACTAGCGGGAGTTAGCACAGATACGCAGTATTTT; cdr3_aa: CASRLAGVSTDTQYF
j_call: TRBJ2-2; clone_size: few; d_call: TRBD2; v_call: TRBV5-1; cdr3_nt: TGCGCCAGCAGCAGTAGCGGGAGGACCGGGGAGCTGTTTTTT; cdr3_aa: CASSSSGRTGELFF
j_call: TRBJ1-5; clone_size: -; d_call: -; v_call: TRBV7-2; cdr3_nt: TGTGCCAGCAGTTTGAGGGGTAACCAGCCCCAGCATTTT; cdr3_aa: CASSLRGNQPQHF
j_call: TRBJ2-2; clone_size: -; d_call: TRBD2; v_call: TRBV4-1; cdr3_nt: TGCGCCAGCAGCCAAGATCAGGCGGGGGCGAACACCGGGGAGCTGTTTTTT; cdr3_aa: CASSQDQAGANTGELFF
j_call: TRBJ2-5; clone_size: medium-sized; d_call: -; v_call: TRBV5-1; cdr3_nt: TGCGCCAGCAGCTTGGTTTGGGACGCCACCATAGAGACCCAGTACTTC; cdr3_aa: CASSLVWDATIETQYF
j_call: TRBJ2-7; clone_size: -; d_call: -; v_call: TRBV3-1; cdr3_nt: TGTGCCAGCAGCCAAGAGGCCCTTATACCATCCGAGCAGTACTTC; cdr3_aa: CASSQEALIPSEQYF
j_call: TRBJ2-7; clone_size: -; d_call: -; v_call: TRBV29-1; cdr3_nt: TGCAGCAGGGAGACTGAGGACGAGCAGTACTTC; cdr3_aa: CSRETEDEQYF
j_call: TRBJ2-5; clone_size: few; d_call: TRBD1; v_call: TRBV30; cdr3_nt: TGTGCCTGGAGTGCCACAGGGGGCCAAGAGACCCAGTACTTC; cdr3_aa: CAWSATGGQETQYF